This T cell receptor (beta chain) was captured by sequencing in a study of human T cells and chemical hapten exposure (dated by TCRdb to 2020 to 2023). As for the study more broadly: The libraries were sequenced as a pool, and the TCR yield per sample differed mostly because of small variations in library volumes within the pool. Peripheral blood TCR repertoire changes were tracked in vivo in alopecia patients during primary and secondary sensitization to the hapten diphenylcyclopropenone (DPC). Both TCR alpha and TCR beta chains were sequenced from each blood RNA sample. Broader findings and caveats from the paper: Repeated subsampling changed both the strength of the expansion versus patch-test correlation and the threshold at which that correlation became significant. The number of TCRs above 1 in 1000 frequency did not change with DPC sensitization; there was no evidence of global repertoire structure alterations.

Total RNA was extracted from unfractionated whole blood that had been collected in Tempus Blood RNA tubes. Roughly 5 healthy volunteers served as TCR sequencing controls and were bled at day 0, 2 weeks and 6 weeks. This clonotype was observed many times. It lacks a known antigen. Per-nucleotide qualities are absent, and no much larger clonotype sits a single base away. The method was 5' RACE. Reads for this sample came from an Illumina MiSeq. During library preparation, unique molecular identifiers were attached to individual cDNA molecules so that TCRs could be counted quantitatively and reproducibly. The study's own analysis went as follows. The median number of TCRs per sample was 95,638, ranging from 23,224 to 690,600. V, J and CDR3 annotation of the TCR reads was performed with the Decombinator software suite. To make PS versus PT1 abundance plots, every sample was subsampled to the same number of TCRs (28,000). TCRs were defined as expanded if absent before sensitization and observed at least eight times at the 2-week time point. Starting from the raw public reads, TCRdb applied fastp trimming at Q25, assembled clones with MiXCR and retained in-frame beta chains. Rows with one shared CDR3 protein collapse into an entry with the most common genes and DNA. These V and J calls originate from TCRdb's pipeline instead of the authors' own analysis. The sample has about 140,000 distinct CDR3 sequences on record, around 4.4% of them singletons. Over 1.2% of the sample is held by the ten biggest clonotypes.

V drops 5 bases and J drops 3 bases, leaving 14 bases in between. Spanning cysteine to phenylalanine, the CDR3 consists of 14 amino acids. Only the CDR3 part of the read is kept: 42 bases, read in frame from the first base. Via the germline V gene (reference sequence), CDR1 is DFQATT and CDR2 SNEGSKA. This TCR came from a female donor in good health. The rearranged segments are TRBV20-1 and TRBJ1-3; the D gene is unclear. The sequence in DNA is TGCAGTGCTCTCCGGGCCGAACTTGGAAACACCATATATTTT. The resulting protein is CSALRAELGNTIYF.